Listed below are T cell receptor beta chains from one sample, sequenced in a study of early T cells in non-severe SARS-CoV-2 infection. TCRdb re-analysed the 5' RACE reads in MiXCR, keeping a single row per CDR3 protein. Here the sample spans 75,000 or so distinct CDR3 sequences, 14% being singletons. The specimen sequenced was whole blood. The receptors here all came from an adult who was a healthcare worker with PCR-confirmed SARS-CoV-2 infection or an uninfected control (not recorded which). Each CDR3 is given with its conserved first and last residue. D genes are given only for firm matches. Only some rows state a clone size, as once, few, many or a class for expanded clones.

-	-	TRBV29-1	TRBJ2-1	CSVCKDLTGNEQFF	TGCAGCGTTTGTAAGGACCTGACGGGGAATGAGCAGTTCTTC
many	TRBD1	TRBV29-1	TRBJ2-7	CSGREGANEQYF	TGCAGCGGACGCGAGGGGGCTAACGAGCAGTACTTC
few	TRBD1	TRBV7-9	TRBJ1-1	CASRPGGFTEAFF	TGTGCCAGCAGGCCAGGGGGCTTCACTGAAGCTTTCTTT
-	-	TRBV7-3	TRBJ2-1	CASSFSGMAPNNEQFF	TGTGCCAGCAGCTTCTCGGGGATGGCCCCGAACAATGAGCAGTTCTTC
few	-	TRBV12-3/TRBV12-4	TRBJ1-1	CATHSGVVAFF	TGTGCCACCCATTCAGGGGTAGTTGCTTTCTTT
-	-	TRBV12-3/TRBV12-4	TRBJ1-2	CASSLLAGTNYGYTF	TGTGCCAGCAGTTTACTCGCAGGAACCAACTATGGCTACACCTTC
medium-sized	-	TRBV4-1	TRBJ1-4	CASSPKSGTWQGRKLFF	TGCGCCAGCAGCCCAAAATCAGGAACCTGGCAGGGAAGGAAACTGTTTTTT
many	-	TRBV6-2/TRBV6-3	TRBJ2-7	CASSYLEGSYEQYF	TGTGCCAGCAGTTATTTGGAGGGATCCTACGAGCAGTACTTC
few	-	TRBV9	TRBJ2-1	CASSVGGTNNEQFF	TGTGCCAGCAGCGTTGGGGGTACTAACAATGAGCAGTTCTTC
many	-	TRBV7-9	TRBJ2-7	CASSRAYEQYF	TGTGCCAGCAGCAGAGCCTACGAGCAGTACTTC
-	TRBD1	TRBV5-1	TRBJ2-5	CASSLTPGQGEQETQYF	TGCGCCAGCAGCCTAACACCGGGACAGGGGGAACAAGAGACCCAGTACTTC
few	TRBD1	TRBV29-1	TRBJ1-5	CSAGDSWAPQHF	TGCAGCGCCGGGGACAGTTGGGCGCCCCAGCATTTT
-	TRBD2	TRBV11-2	TRBJ2-1	CASSFNSMTSGDNEQFF	TGTGCCAGCAGCTTTAATTCAATGACTAGCGGGGACAATGAGCAGTTCTTC
few	-	TRBV29-1	TRBJ1-1	CSVSLIDLEAFF	TGCAGCGTTTCGTTGATTGATCTAGAAGCTTTCTTT
few	-	TRBV20-1	TRBJ2-1	CSAGSPRHNEQFF	TGCAGTGCAGGCTCGCCGAGACACAATGAGCAGTTCTTC
few	TRBD2	TRBV6-1	TRBJ2-1	CASSRGLAVYNEQFF	TGTGCCAGCAGTAGGGGACTAGCGGTCTACAATGAGCAGTTCTTC
-	-	TRBV29-1	TRBJ2-7	CSVGDMKQYF	TGCAGCGTCGGGGACATGAAGCAGTACTTC
-	-	TRBV7-2	TRBJ1-1	CASSPRGGQAFF	TGTGCCAGCAGCCCCCGGGGGGGGCAGGCTTTCTTT
many	TRBD1	TRBV6-6	TRBJ1-6	CASTDRVLLSSPLHF	TGTGCCAGCACAGACAGGGTTTTGCTGAGTTCACCCCTCCACTTT
-	-	TRBV3-1	TRBJ1-4	CASSPKGGWDEKLFF	TGTGCCAGCAGCCCCAAAGGGGGATGGGATGAAAAACTGTTTTTT
-	-	TRBV6-1	TRBJ1-6	CASSARGDNSPLHF	TGTGCCAGCAGTGCCCGGGGGGATAATTCACCCCTCCACTTT
once	TRBD1	TRBV5-1	TRBJ2-7	CASSKGQGRSYEQYF	TGCGCCAGCAGCAAGGGACAGGGGCGCTCCTACGAGCAGTACTTC